This T cell receptor (beta chain) was retrieved from a study of Graves' ophthalmopathy and Graves' hyperthyroidism. The wider study: Peripheral blood sampling preceded any treatment and occurred at initial diagnosis.

This clonotype has ten or more counts. The CDR3 sequence is 15 residues long. Germline lookup yields CDR1 GTSNPN and CDR2 SVGIG (reference sequence). V lost 0 bases to trimming and J lost 3 bases, with 12 bases between them. For repertoire sequencing, the TCR beta CDR3 regions were amplified from RNA transcripts. First-round RT-PCR with HTBI primers preceded a second-round multiplex PCR. TCRdb reprocessed the multiplex PCR reads via MiXCR and lists one record per CDR3 protein. The table includes about 340,000 distinct CDR3 sequences, roughly 15% detected once. The study excluded patients with other autoimmune diseases, uncontrolled infections, pregnancy or lactation.

This sequence originates from an adult man with Graves' ophthalmopathy. Sequencing was carried out using peripheral blood. The rearrangement links TRBV30 to TRBJ1-3; D remains ambiguous. The CDR3 DNA follows: TGTGCCTGGAGTGTTACTCGGGGATTTGGAAACACCATATATTTT. Translation: CAWSVTRGFGNTIYF. The whole variable domain, filled in from reference TRBV30 and TRBJ1-3, reads SQTIHQWPATLVQPVGSPLSLECTVEGTSNPNLYWYRQAAGRGLQLLFYSVGIGQISSEVPQNLSASRPQDRQFILSSKKLLLSDSGFYLCAWSVTRGFGNTIYFGEGSWLTVV.